The 18 T cell receptor beta chains below come from one sample, sequenced in a study of blood T cell repertoires in COVID-19. Produced via immunoSEQ multiplex PCR; TCRdb's table is partial and in-frame only. In the table there are some 130,000 clones, 70% to 90% of which are singletons. The sequenced material came from peripheral blood. These receptors came from a woman in her fifties or sixties with acute or convalescent COVID-19.

The chain joins TRBV11-2 to TRBJ1-2; unclear D gene. Germline-derived CDR1 and CDR2 are SGHAT and FQNNGV. The CDR3 runs 14 residues. V gave up 1 base and J gave up 2 bases, with 8 bases separating them. CDR3 residues: CASSLGAGNYGYTF. As DNA, the CDR3 is TGTGCCAGCAGCTTAGGGGCAGGAAACTATGGCTACACCTTC.

V gene TRBV7-8 combines with J gene TRBJ2-1, with 10 bases lining up with TRBD2. This CDR3 region has 18 residues. Germline V gives CDR1 SGHVS, CDR2 FQNEAQ. Trimming cost V 1 base and J 0 bases; bases outside gene matches: 6. CDR3 loop: CASSLGLAGASSYNEQFF. CDR3 sequence (DNA): TGTGCCAGCAGCTTAGGACTAGCGGGCGCGAGCTCCTACAATGAGCAGTTCTTC. Using reference TRBV7-8 and TRBJ2-1 for the parts outside the CDR3, the full variable domain is GAGVSQSPRYKVAKRGQDVALRCDPISGHVSLFWYQQALGQGPEFLTYFQNEAQLDKSGLPSDRFFAERPEGSVSTLKIQRTQQEDSAVYLCASSLGLAGASSYNEQFFGPGTRLTVL.

The CDR3 here is CASVGSSEAFF. CDR3 sequence (DNA): TGTGCCAGCGTTGGGAGCTCTGAAGCTTTCTTT. The chain links TRBV6-5 to TRBJ1-1, with D unresolved. CDR1 MNHEY and CDR2 SVGAGI come from the germline V gene. The CDR3 is 11 residues long. Between the trimmed V and J ends, which lost 8 bases and 6 bases, there was a span of 10 bases.

The CDR3 DNA reads TGTGCCAGCAGCCCTAGACAGGGGTTTGAAAAACTGTTTTTT. Translated, it gives CASSPRQGFEKLFF. The chain uses TRBV5-4 and TRBJ1-4, with 8 bases fitting TRBD1. V was pared by 4 bases and J by 7 bases, with 6 bases of the junction left unmatched. There are 14 residues in the CDR3. CDR1 and CDR2 (germline): SGHNT, YYREEE (reference sequence).

The rearrangement uses TRBV20-1 and TRBJ2-7; 7 bases are a match to TRBD2. With V trimmed by 5 bases and J by 7 bases, 5 bases remained unmatched. This CDR3 region has 11 residues. The V gene's germline CDR1 is DFQATT and CDR2 SNEGSKA (reference sequence). Written as DNA, the CDR3 is TGCAGTGCTCTAGCGGCGGGGGAGCAGTACGTC. This sequence encodes CSALAAGEQYV.

With regard to this clone: A read error may produce the germline difference seen at one junction end. The rearrangement joins TRBV7-7 to TRBJ2-5, with D perhaps matching TRBD1 (5 bases). Germline V gene data show CDR1 as SSHAT and CDR2 as FNYEAQ (reference sequence). This CDR3 comprises 14 residues. The CDR3 DNA reads as TGTGCTAGCAGCTCGTCCTCTACAGGCGAGACCCAGTACTTC. The encoded protein is CASSSSSTGETQYF. The variable domain in full, with the rest retrieved from reference TRBV7-7 and TRBJ2-5, is GAGVSQSPRYKVTKRGQDVTLRCDPISSHATLYWYQQALGQGPEFLTYFNYEAQPDKSGLPSDRFSAERPEGSISTLTIQRTEQRDSAMYRCASSSSSTGETQYFGPGTRLLVL.

This chain connects TRBV19 to TRBJ1-5; D gene uncertain. V lost 3 bases, J lost 6 bases, and 6 bases lay in between. The CDR3 extends over 12 amino acids. In germline, CDR1 is LNHDA, CDR2 SQIVND (reference sequence). The CDR3 loop is CASSILGQPQHF. CDR3 in DNA: TGTGCCAGTAGTATTCTCGGTCAGCCCCAGCATTTT.

The chain couples TRBV3-1 (or the pseudogene TRBV3-2) to TRBJ1-2, with 9 bases matching TRBD1. V lost 6 bases, J lost 4 bases, and 12 bases stayed unmatched. The length of the CDR3 is 16 residues. The V gene's germline CDR1 is LGHDT and CDR2 YNNKEL (reference sequence). The CDR3 DNA is TGTGCCAGCAGAGACTTTACAGGGGGCAACGGCTATGGCTACACCTTC. Encoded protein: CASRDFTGGNGYGYTF.

The rearrangement joins TRBV3-1 (or the pseudogene TRBV3-2) to TRBJ2-1; 13 bases match TRBD2. This CDR3 has 15 amino acids. The ends lost 5 bases at V and 8 bases at J; junction bases unmatched: 6. Germline CDR1 reads LGHDT; CDR2 reads YNNKEL (reference sequence). CDR3 in DNA: TGTGCCAGCAGCGCCGGACTAGCGGGAGCTTATGAGCAGTTCTTC. Protein product: CASSAGLAGAYEQFF.

The chain carries TRBV20-1 and TRBJ1-1; D gene uncertain. The CDR3 has 14 amino acids. The germline CDR1 and CDR2 sequences are DFQATT and SNEGSKA (reference sequence). Trimming left V 3 bases short and J 1 base short, with 12 bases between. Written as DNA, the CDR3 is TGCAGTGCTAGTAGGTCAGCAGGGAACACTGAAGCTTTCTTT. It is translated as CSASRSAGNTEAFF.

V is TRBV30 and J is TRBJ1-3; possibly TRBD1 for D (6 bases). Per the germline V gene, CDR1 is GTSNPN and CDR2 is SVGIG (reference sequence). With 0 bases removed from V and 4 bases from J, the gap between germline ends came to 19 bases. The CDR3 runs 17 residues. CDR3 nucleotide sequence: TGTGCCTGGAGTGTACGGGTATGGGGGCGCCGCGGAAACACCATATATTTT. It encodes CAWSVRVWGRRGNTIYF. The complete variable domain, with remaining parts taken from reference TRBV30 and TRBJ1-3, reads SQTIHQWPATLVQPVGSPLSLECTVEGTSNPNLYWYRQAAGRGLQLLFYSVGIGQISSEVPQNLSASRPQDRQFILSSKKLLLSDSGFYLCAWSVRVWGRRGNTIYFGEGSWLTVV.

V and J are TRBV7-8 and TRBJ1-1; D is unresolved. V dropped 2 bases and J dropped 0 bases, with 13 bases sitting between them. There are 16 residues in the CDR3. Germline V gene data show CDR1 as SGHVS and CDR2 as FQNEAQ. The CDR3 DNA is TGTGCCAGCAGCTTATGGGCAGCCACGATGAACACTGAAGCTTTCTTT. This translates into CASSLWAATMNTEAFF.

This clone appeared a few times. The genes are TRBV11-2 and TRBJ2-2; 10 positions match TRBD2. CDR1 is SGHAT and CDR2 is FQNNGV in the germline V gene. This CDR3 is built from 17 residues. V was pared by 4 bases and J by 0 bases, with 5 bases of the junction left unmatched. The CDR3 reads CASSSPLAGANTGELFF. In DNA form, the CDR3 reads TGTGCCAGCAGCTCACCCCTAGCGGGGGCGAACACCGGGGAGCTGTTTTTT.

This sequence joins TRBV4-1 and TRBJ2-3; 7 bases are shared with TRBD2. The CDR3 runs to 15 residues. V dropped 3 bases and J dropped 1; count of bases not matched to a gene: 4. Looked up from germline, CDR1 is MGHRA and CDR2 is YSYEKL. The CDR3 bases are TGCGCCAGCAGCCAGCGGGAGTGGGGCACAGATACGCAGTATTTT. This encodes CASSQREWGTDTQYF.

The chain uses TRBV19 and TRBJ2-2, with 7 bases identical to TRBD1. V gave up 8 bases and J gave up 2 bases; unmatched junction bases: 11. This CDR3 contains 16 residues. Germline V gives CDR1 LNHDA, CDR2 SQIVND (reference sequence). This CDR3 reads CASAKGRTGNTGELFF. In DNA, the CDR3 is TGTGCCAGTGCCAAGGGCAGGACAGGTAACACCGGGGAGCTGTTTTTT.

This clone was seen more than once but under ten times. The chain is built from TRBV6-2 or TRBV6-3 and TRBJ2-1; D perhaps matches TRBD2 (5 bases). Looked up from germline, CDR1 is MNHEY and CDR2 is SVGEGT. The V gene lost 5 bases and the J gene lost 5 bases, with 13 bases spanning the gap. CDR3 length: 14 residues. The CDR3 DNA follows: TGTGCCAGCAGTAGGCACTTACTAGACAATGAGCAGTTCTTC. Amino acid sequence: CASSRHLLDNEQFF.

The chain carries TRBV27 and TRBJ2-1; 9 nucleotides match TRBD2. The CDR3 contains 16 residues. V gave up 3 bases and J gave up 12 bases; unmatched junction bases: 15. CDR1 and CDR2 from the germline V gene are MNHEY and SMNVEV (reference sequence). CDR3 bases: TGTGCCAGCAGTTTTTTCGGGGCTAGCGGGATGATGGGGCAGTTCTTC. Protein sequence: CASSFFGASGMMGQFF.

This clone was counted only a few times. CDR3 sequence (DNA): TGTGCCAGCAGCTCCGGCTTGCGGGGGAGACAAGAGACCCAGTACTTC. Translating it yields CASSSGLRGRQETQYF. The chain combines TRBV7-6 with TRBJ2-5, with 7 bases matching TRBD2. This CDR3 is built from 16 residues. The ends lost 4 bases at V and 2 bases at J; junction bases unmatched: 10. Germline V gene sequence: CDR1 SGHVS, CDR2 FNYEAQ.